Listed below are T cell receptor beta chains from one sample, sequenced in a study of blood T cell repertoires in COVID-19. Sequencing was performed with immunoSEQ multiplex PCR; in TCRdb, only in-frame clones are kept and a portion is missing. The sample carries approximately 670,000 clones, 90% recorded once. Sequencing was performed on peripheral blood. The origin of the receptors is a young woman with acute or convalescent COVID-19. The CDR3 runs from the conserved cysteine through the conserved F or W. For some rows the clone size is stated as once, few or many, or as a class when expanded; others skip it.

V: TRBV5-1; size: -; CDR3: CASSSRQGGYEQYF
V: TRBV28; size: -; CDR3: CASRGTGQNYGYTF
V: TRBV29-1; size: -; CDR3: CSVEDLADRPIQNYGYTF
V: TRBV19; size: few; CDR3: CASGDRGLEVGYTF
V: TRBV2; size: -; CDR3: CASKRDEDSPLHF
V: TRBV9; size: -; CDR3: CASSAGTGSMYEQYF
V: TRBV10-3; size: -; CDR3: CAITSAPTGAGNTIYF
V: TRBV7-9; size: -; CDR3: CASVHRDNGNIQYF
V: TRBV5-1; size: -; CDR3: CASSLGGGQFF
V: TRBV19; size: -; CDR3: CASKPSGYSGMNTEAFF
V: TRBV19; size: -; CDR3: CASSLGGDNLVTEAFF